The rows below give T cell receptor beta chains drawn from one sample of a study of beta chain features in type 1 diabetes. The method was immunoSEQ multiplex PCR; TCRdb's version includes in-frame clones alone and lacks a portion of them. This sample has 330,000 or so clones, with around 13% found just once. The sample consisted of naive CD4+ T cells from blood. The receptor source for this set is a woman aged 18 to 35 with type 1 diabetes. Each CDR3 is given with its conserved first and last residue. The order of the fields is V gene, D gene, J gene, clone size, CDR3 DNA, CDR3 protein. A D gene is named only where the DNA matches it firmly. Rows may omit the clone size; those that give it use once, few, many or a size class.

TRBV29-1	-	TRBJ2-3	few	TGCAGCGTTGTAGTGCAGGGGCCTACAGATACGCAGTATTTT	CSVVVQGPTDTQYF
TRBV4-3	-	TRBJ2-6	few	TGCGCCAGCAGCCAAAAGACAGGTGCATCTGGGGCCAACGTCCTGACTTTC	CASSQKTGASGANVLTF
TRBV15	TRBD1	TRBJ2-2	-	TGTGCCCCTCAGGGGGCACTAAAGAACACCGGGGAGCTGTTTTTT	CAPQGALKNTGELFF
TRBV19	TRBD2	TRBJ2-7	-	TGTGCCAGTAGTAGTTCTAGCGGGACCGTTCGGTCCTACGAGCAGTACTTC	CASSSSSGTVRSYEQYF
TRBV7-9	-	TRBJ2-5	-	TGTGCCAGCAGCTTAATGAGCACGGAGCGGGAGACCCAGTACTTC	CASSLMSTERETQYF
TRBV2	TRBD1	TRBJ2-7	-	TGTGCCAGCAGACAGGGGTCAAGCTCCTACGAGCAGTACTTC	CASRQGSSSYEQYF
TRBV28	-	TRBJ2-2	-	TGTGCCAGCAGCCTCAACACCGGGGAGCTGTTTTTT	CASSLNTGELFF
TRBV6-5	TRBD1	TRBJ1-6	-	TGTGCCAGCAGATCCCGGGACAGGAATTCACCCCTCCACTTT	CASRSRDRNSPLHF
TRBV4-2	-	TRBJ2-3	-	TGTGCCAGCAGCCAAGACGGGGACTTCACAGATACGCAGTATTTT	CASSQDGDFTDTQYF
TRBV20-1	-	TRBJ2-1	few	TGCAGTGCGAGAGTATACAATGAGCAGTTCTTC	CSARVYNEQFF
TRBV21-1	-	TRBJ2-6	few	TGTGCCAGCAGCAACGGGGTTAGCTCTGGGGCCAACGTCCTGACTTTC	CASSNGVSSGANVLTF
TRBV11-2	-	TRBJ2-3	-	TGTGCCAGCAGCTCTAGGGGCCGGGCGGGCACAGATACGCAGTATTTT	CASSSRGRAGTDTQYF
TRBV15	TRBD1	TRBJ1-2	few	TGTGCCACCAGCAGAGTGACAGGGGTTAGTGGCTACACCTTC	CATSRVTGVSGYTF
TRBV9	-	TRBJ2-1	few	TGTGCCAGCAGCGTACCCGACCCCGCAGGTTCGCAGTTCTTC	CASSVPDPAGSQFF
TRBV25-1	TRBD2	TRBJ2-2	-	TGTGCCAGCACCGTAGCGGGAGCCACCGGGGAGCTGTTTTTT	CASTVAGATGELFF
TRBV4-3	TRBD1	TRBJ1-2	few	TGCGCCAGCAGCCAAGAGGAGCAGGGGGCCTATGGCTACACCTTC	CASSQEEQGAYGYTF
TRBV20-1	-	TRBJ2-7	few	TGCAGTGCTAATTCCCCTTACGAGCAGTACTTC	CSANSPYEQYF
TRBV14	-	TRBJ1-2	few	TGTGCCAGCAGCCAATCCCGGGACAATCGGTATGGCTACACCTTC	CASSQSRDNRYGYTF
TRBV29-1	TRBD2	TRBJ2-1	-	TGCAGCGTGGATTTAGCGGGAGATAATGAGCAGTTCTTC	CSVDLAGDNEQFF
TRBV5-4	TRBD2	TRBJ2-7	-	TGTGCCAGCAGCTTGAGTAGCGGGGACTCCTACGAGCAGTACTTC	CASSLSSGDSYEQYF
TRBV9	-	TRBJ2-1	-	TGTGCCAGCAGCGTAGACGGAGGGGCCTACAATGAGCAGTTCTTC	CASSVDGGAYNEQFF
TRBV15	-	TRBJ1-5	-	TGTGCCACCAGCAGTCTACAGGGCAATCAGCCCCAGCATTTT	CATSSLQGNQPQHF
TRBV19	-	TRBJ2-6	few	TGTGCCAGTGCGGTATTAAGCTCTGGGGCCAACGTCCTGACTTTC	CASAVLSSGANVLTF
TRBV30	-	TRBJ2-1	-	TGTGCCTGGAGGCCCCGGACTCGTAAGCAGTTCTTC	CAWRPRTRKQFF
TRBV29-1	-	TRBJ2-7	-	TGCAGCGTTGTCGGGGGGCCCTACGAGCAGTACTTC	CSVVGGPYEQYF
TRBV6-5	TRBD2	TRBJ2-1	-	TGTGCCAGCAGTTCGGGACTAGCGGGGACCAATGAGCAGTTCTTC	CASSSGLAGTNEQFF
TRBV4-3	TRBD1	TRBJ1-2	-	TGCGCCAGCAGCCAAAACAAGGATCGGACAGGGGTGTCCGGCTACACCTTC	CASSQNKDRTGVSGYTF
TRBV2	-	TRBJ1-1	few	TGTGCCAGCAGTACGGACAGGAACACTGAAGCTTTCTTT	CASSTDRNTEAFF
TRBV4-3	-	TRBJ1-4	few	TGCGCCAGCAGCCACCAAATGTCGGGGAATGAAAAACTGTTTTTT	CASSHQMSGNEKLFF
TRBV14	TRBD1	TRBJ2-5	few	TGTGCCAGCACTGAGGGGGCCACACAGACCCAGTACTTC	CASTEGATQTQYF
TRBV1	-	TRBJ1-5	-	TGCACCAGTAGGGAGACAGGAAAAACACAGCCCCAGCATTTT	CTSRETGKTQPQHF
TRBV29-1	TRBD2	TRBJ2-3	-	TGCAGTGAAAAGGGGGGAAGCGGGGGGGACACAGATACGCAGTATTTT	CSEKGGSGGDTDTQYF
TRBV14	-	TRBJ1-2	few	TGTGCCAGCAGCCAAGTGCGGGGGGCCGGCTACACCTTC	CASSQVRGAGYTF
TRBV30	TRBD2	TRBJ2-3	-	TGTGCCTGCAGCGGGAGAGGCACAGATACGCAGTATTTT	CACSGRGTDTQYF
TRBV7-2	-	TRBJ2-5	few	TGTGCCAGCAGCCTGGGGCCTCAAGAGACCCAGTACTTC	CASSLGPQETQYF
TRBV15	-	TRBJ2-3	-	TGTGCCACCAGCAGACAAGGGGGACTATCCACAGATACGCAGTATTTT	CATSRQGGLSTDTQYF
TRBV4-3	TRBD1	TRBJ1-2	few	TGCGCCAGCAGCCAAGCCCCCGGGACAGCTCGTGGCTACACCTTC	CASSQAPGTARGYTF
TRBV29-1	TRBD2	TRBJ2-5	few	TGCAGCGTAGGTAGCGGGAGCGAGACCCAGTACTTC	CSVGSGSETQYF
TRBV19	-	TRBJ2-7	-	TGTGCCAGTAGTCCCCGGGCGCGGGATACGGACGAGCAGTACTTC	CASSPRARDTDEQYF
TRBV4-1	-	TRBJ1-2	-	TGCGCCAGCAGCGGGACAAAGAGGACAGCTAGGACCTCCTACTATGGCTACACCTTC	CASSGTKRTARTSYYGYTF
TRBV7-9	-	TRBJ2-3	few	TGTGCCAGCAGCAAAGTCGGGGATACGCAGTATTTT	CASSKVGDTQYF
TRBV29-1	-	TRBJ2-3	-	TGCAGCGTTGTGGCGGGGAGCACAGATACGCAGTATTTT	CSVVAGSTDTQYF
TRBV9	TRBD1	TRBJ2-4	-	TGTGCCAGCAGCGTAAGCCCCACGACAGGGGGGGACATTCAGTACTTC	CASSVSPTTGGDIQYF
TRBV18	-	TRBJ2-7	few	TGTGCCAGCTCAGGAATCCAGGGTGGGTCCTACGAGCAGTACTTC	CASSGIQGGSYEQYF
TRBV5-4	TRBD2	TRBJ2-1	few	TGTGCCAGCAGCCCGGGACTAGCGGGAGGTGAGAATGAGCAGTTCTTC	CASSPGLAGGENEQFF
TRBV11-2	-	TRBJ2-7	-	TGTGCCAGCAGCTTATCCTTTCCTACCTACGAGCAGTACTTC	CASSLSFPTYEQYF
TRBV5-1	TRBD2	TRBJ2-3	few	TGCGCCAGCCGTGGGACTAGCGGGAGCACAGATACGCAGTATTTT	CASRGTSGSTDTQYF
TRBV5-4	-	TRBJ2-1	few	TGTGCCAGCAGCTTGGAAGCTACGCCAAGCTCCTACAATGAGCAGTTCTTC	CASSLEATPSSYNEQFF
TRBV6-5	-	TRBJ2-5	-	TGTGCCAGCAAAAAGGCAGGGGCGGAGACCCAGTACTTC	CASKKAGAETQYF
TRBV27	-	TRBJ2-3	-	TGTGCCAGCAGAGGCCCGGCTAGCGTAGGCACAGATACGCAGTATTTT	CASRGPASVGTDTQYF
TRBV5-1	TRBD1	TRBJ2-1	few	TGCGCCAGCAGCACCGACAGGGGCGAGCAGTTCTTC	CASSTDRGEQFF
TRBV5-1	TRBD1	TRBJ2-7	few	TGCGCCAGCAGCTTGGTGGGGACAGGGGGCGGCTTGATGCGGTACTTC	CASSLVGTGGGLMRYF
TRBV7-8	TRBD2	TRBJ2-3	-	TGTGCCAGCGTTACGGGACTAGCGGGGGGGCCTTGGGGAGATACGCAGTATTTT	CASVTGLAGGPWGDTQYF
TRBV30	-	TRBJ2-7	-	TGTGCCTCCCTATCAAGCTCCTACGAGCAGTACTTC	CASLSSSYEQYF
TRBV11-2	-	TRBJ1-3	few	TGTGCCAGCAGCTCCCCTACCTCCTCTGGAAACACCATATATTTT	CASSSPTSSGNTIYF
TRBV30	-	TRBJ1-2	-	TGTGCCTGGAGTCCGATCCAGGGCTCCTTC	CAWSPIQGSF
TRBV19	-	TRBJ1-5	few	TGTGCCAGTAGTATGGCAGGGAATCAGCCCCAGCATTTT	CASSMAGNQPQHF
TRBV25-1	TRBD2	TRBJ2-7	-	TGTGCCAGCAGTGAATGGGTAGCGGGGCCCGAGGGCGAGCAGTACTTC	CASSEWVAGPEGEQYF
TRBV29-1	-	TRBJ2-1	-	TGCAGCGTCCACTCCCCCTACAATGAGCAGTTCTTC	CSVHSPYNEQFF